These T cell receptor beta chains were read from a single sample in a study of post-analysis software for immune sequencing data. In TCRdb, the PCR reads were re-called with MiXCR into one record per CDR3 protein. The sample records roughly 800,000 distinct CDR3 sequences, around 42% being singletons. The specimen was blood. These receptor sequences come from a girl aged 5 to 17 with multiple sclerosis. Each CDR3 is given with its conserved first and last residue. The D gene is left open where the match is weak. The listing skips clone size in some rows; elsewhere it reads once, few, many or a size class.

>TRBD1|TRBV7-9|15|once|TRBJ1-1
TGTGCCAGCAGCTCCGGACAGGGGGCGGACACTGAAGCTTTCTTT
CASSSGQGADTEAFF
>TRBD1|TRBV20-1|15|few|TRBJ2-7
TGCAGTGCCCCCCGACAGGGGGCTTTTGGCCACGAGCAGTACTTC
CSAPRQGAFGHEQYF
>NA|TRBV20-1|12|NA|TRBJ2-7
TGCAGTGCTAGTCCGGGAAACTACGAGCAGTACTTC
CSASPGNYEQYF
>NA|TRBV7-2|12|NA|TRBJ2-3
TGTGCCAGCAGCTTAGTGTTGGGTACGCAGTATTTT
CASSLVLGTQYF
>TRBD2|TRBV5-1|14|few|TRBJ2-7
TGCGCCAGCAGCTTGGGACACCGGGAGGGCGAGCAGTACTTC
CASSLGHREGEQYF
>TRBD1|TRBV30|14|NA|TRBJ2-2
TGTGCCTGGAGTGTAGGGGGCGGCACCGGGGAGCTGTTTTTT
CAWSVGGGTGELFF
>NA|TRBV2|13|once|TRBJ2-7
TGTGCCAGCAGTGGGGGACTCCCGCTCGAGCAGTACTTC
CASSGGLPLEQYF
>TRBD1|TRBV7-2|16|NA|TRBJ1-1
TGTGCCAGCAGCCCCTATAGCATCGGACAGGGCACTGAAGCTTTCTTT
CASSPYSIGQGTEAFF
>TRBD1|TRBV20-1|15|NA|TRBJ2-7
TGCAGTGCTAGACCAGACAGGGGGGTGAACTACGAGCAGTACTTC
CSARPDRGVNYEQYF
>TRBD2|TRBV5-1|16|NA|TRBJ2-7
TGCGCCAGCAGCTTGGTGGCTAGCGGGGGATCCTACGAGCAGTACTTC
CASSLVASGGSYEQYF